The sequence of this T cell receptor (beta chain) was determined in a study of CD8+CD57+ T cells in acquired aplastic anemia. On the study more broadly: An average of 3.2 ug of DNA was obtained from sorted CD4+ and CD8+ cells. General study points: Patients and controls were found to share 25 to 35 CD8+ CDR3 sequences.

Previously, flow cytometry had revealed CD8+CD57+ cell expansion in the patients chosen for sequencing. On this clonotype itself: The antigen is undetermined.

The germline CDR1 and CDR2 sequences are MNHNS and SASEGT. The ends were cut back, 7 bases at V and 7 bases at J, with 20 bases in the middle. CDR3 length: 14 residues. TCR beta VDJ and CDR3 were profiled, and genomic DNA was the template. TCRdb re-analysed the reads in MiXCR, keeping a single row per CDR3 protein. Of more than 150,000 distinct CDR3 sequences listed, approximately 50% are singletons. The chain joins TRBV6-1 to TRBJ2-7, with a possible D match to TRBD2 (6 bases). The clonotype originates from a human donor with aplastic anemia. The source material was sorted CD4+, CD8+, or CD8+CD57+ T cells (not recorded which) from PBMCs. CDR3: CASTHGGRFEEQYF. CDR3 sequence (DNA): TGTGCCAGCACCCATGGGGGGAGGTTCGAGGAGCAGTACTTC.